This T cell receptor beta chain was observed in a study of shared clonotypes between healthy human individuals. Notes on the study in general: The genetic and exposure-history diversity represented was limited by few donors.

As to this clone: What it binds is unknown.

This CDR3 comprises 15 residues. Trimming at V came to 3 bases and at J to 5 bases, leaving 5 bases not matched to a gene. From germline, CDR1 is MNHEY and CDR2 SMNVEV (reference sequence). CD45RO-negative, CCR7-positively selected cells formed the naive CD8 fraction, excluding terminally differentiated effector memory CD45RA+ cells. The method was immunoSEQ multiplex PCR; TCRdb's version includes in-frame clones alone and lacks a portion of them. The sample contains more than 2 million clones, 80% to 95% of which appear only once. The receptor was derived from a man younger than 30 in good health. Some clones in this sample may be carry-over from other donors' samples. The sample was naive CD8+ T cells from PBMCs. The chain has TRBV27 and TRBJ1-2; 11 positions agree with TRBD1. The DNA for the CDR3 is TGTGCCAGCAGTTTCTTAGGACAGGGGGCGTATGGCTACACCTTC. Protein sequence: CASSFLGQGAYGYTF.